This T cell receptor beta chain was recovered during a study of cytomegalovirus exposure and HLA in healthy donors. Study-wide results and caveats: For presence/absence analyses, sequencing depth was assumed to be roughly uniform across donors.

13 Jbeta primers and 60 Vbeta primers were used for the PCR. Source study methods: Approximately 79 million unique TCR beta chains, roughly 11 million of them shared, were counted by a later analysis. TCRdb's table, derived via immunoSEQ multiplex PCR, lists solely in-frame clones and lacks some. Clonal size and the V and J genes are those of that table, whereas D and trimming came from the DNA. This table has just over 150,000 clones, approximately 72% appearing once. Nominally healthy donors were sampled, though unrecorded immune exposures were likely. A remark on this clone: Its antigen is as yet unknown.

The origin of this receptor is a man between 35 and 55 years old in good health and CMV-seropositive. Sequenced input: PBMCs.

Here the CDR3 DNA reads TGTGCCAGCTCAGGTATGGGCTCCCTGAACACTGAAGCTTTCTTT. This translates into CASSGMGSLNTEAFF. The J gene is TRBJ1-1, the V gene TRBV18; D is unclear. CDR1 and CDR2 (germline): KGHSH, LQKENI. The CDR3 is 15 residues long. V was pared by 5 bases and J by 0 bases, with 13 bases between.